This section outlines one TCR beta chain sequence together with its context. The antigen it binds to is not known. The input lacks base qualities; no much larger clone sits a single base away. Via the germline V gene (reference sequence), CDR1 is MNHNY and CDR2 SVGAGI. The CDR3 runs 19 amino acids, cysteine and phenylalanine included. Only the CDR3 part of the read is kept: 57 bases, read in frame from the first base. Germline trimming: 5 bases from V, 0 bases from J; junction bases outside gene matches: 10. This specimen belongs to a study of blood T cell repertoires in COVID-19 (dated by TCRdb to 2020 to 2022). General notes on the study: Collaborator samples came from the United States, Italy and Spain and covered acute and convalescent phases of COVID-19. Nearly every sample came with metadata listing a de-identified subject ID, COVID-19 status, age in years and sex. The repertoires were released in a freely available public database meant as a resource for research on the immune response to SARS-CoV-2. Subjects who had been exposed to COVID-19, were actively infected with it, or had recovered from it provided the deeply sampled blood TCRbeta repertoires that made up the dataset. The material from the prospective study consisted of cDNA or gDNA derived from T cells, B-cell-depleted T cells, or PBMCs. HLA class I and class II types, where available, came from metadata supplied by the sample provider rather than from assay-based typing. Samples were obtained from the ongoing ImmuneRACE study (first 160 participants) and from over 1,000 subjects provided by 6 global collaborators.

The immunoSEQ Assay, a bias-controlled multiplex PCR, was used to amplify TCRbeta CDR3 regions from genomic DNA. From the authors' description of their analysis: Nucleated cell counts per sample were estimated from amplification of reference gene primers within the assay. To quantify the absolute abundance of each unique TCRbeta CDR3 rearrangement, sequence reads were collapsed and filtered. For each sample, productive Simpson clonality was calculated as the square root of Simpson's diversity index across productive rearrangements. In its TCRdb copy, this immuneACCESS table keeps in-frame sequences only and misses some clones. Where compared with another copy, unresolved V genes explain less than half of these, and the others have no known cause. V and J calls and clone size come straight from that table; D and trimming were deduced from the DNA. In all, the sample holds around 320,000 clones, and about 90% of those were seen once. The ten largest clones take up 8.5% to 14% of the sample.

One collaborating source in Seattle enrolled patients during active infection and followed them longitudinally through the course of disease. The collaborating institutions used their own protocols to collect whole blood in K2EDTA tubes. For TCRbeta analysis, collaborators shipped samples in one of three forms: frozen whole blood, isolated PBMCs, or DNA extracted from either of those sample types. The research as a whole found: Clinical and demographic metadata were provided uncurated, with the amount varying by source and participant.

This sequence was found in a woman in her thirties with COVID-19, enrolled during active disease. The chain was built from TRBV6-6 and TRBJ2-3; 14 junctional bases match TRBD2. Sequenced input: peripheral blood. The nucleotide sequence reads TGTGCCAGCAGTCCCTATGGGACTAGCGGGGGCTCTAGCACAGATACGCAGTATTTT. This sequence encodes CASSPYGTSGGSSTDTQYF.